The 13 T cell receptor beta chains reported below all come from one sample, sequenced in a study of blood T cell repertoires in COVID-19. The protocol was immunoSEQ multiplex PCR, while the TCRdb copy is restricted to in-frame clones and leaves out a portion. The data contain hundreds of thousands of clones, about 87% of them singletons. The sample consisted of PBMCs or T cells enriched from blood (not recorded which). Source of these receptors: a man in his forties or fifties in a cohort exposed to, infected with or recovered from COVID-19 (not recorded which).

This chain uses TRBV19 with TRBJ2-7, with 7 bases fitting TRBD1. The ends lost 3 bases at V and 1 base at J; junction bases unmatched: 9. Per germline, CDR1 LNHDA and CDR2 SQIVND (reference sequence). The CDR3 spans 16 residues. CDR3 loop: CASSIILTGLSYEQYF. CDR3 nucleotides: TGTGCCAGTAGTATCATCCTGACAGGGCTTTCCTACGAGCAGTACTTC. Using reference TRBV19 and TRBJ2-7 for the parts outside the CDR3, the full variable domain is DGGITQSPKYLFRKEGQNVTLSCEQNLNHDAMYWYRQDPGQGLRLIYYSQIVNDFQKGDIAEGYSVSREKKESFPLTVTSAQKNPTAFYLCASSIILTGLSYEQYFGPGTRLTVT.

CDR3 nucleotide sequence: TGTGCCAGCACCCCGGACAGGGCCAACACTGAAGCTTTCTTT. Protein product: CASTPDRANTEAFF. This chain uses TRBV27 with TRBJ1-1, with 8 bases identical to TRBD1. Germline values: CDR1 MNHEY, CDR2 SMNVEV (reference sequence). V shed 7 bases, J shed 2 bases, and the junction held 6 bases outside the gene matches. CDR3 length: 14 residues.

A few counts support this clone. The chain has TRBV19 and TRBJ2-4; 9 positions match TRBD1. The CDR3 extends over 13 amino acids. The ends lost 4 bases at V and 7 bases at J; junction bases unmatched: 2. The germline CDR1 and CDR2 sequences are LNHDA and SQIVND (reference sequence). CDR3 sequence: CASSTGQGNIQYF. CDR3 DNA: TGTGCCAGTAGTACCGGACAGGGGAACATTCAGTACTTC.

The genes are TRBV5-1 and TRBJ1-5, with TRBD1 as a possible D gene (6 bases). The CDR3 runs 14 residues. Germline V lookup: CDR1 SGHRS, CDR2 YFSETQ. Trimming removed 4 bases at V and 3 bases at J, with 11 bases between. CDR3 in amino acids: CASSQDSLNQPQHF. DNA for the CDR3: TGCGCCAGCAGCCAGGACAGCCTCAATCAGCCCCAGCATTTT. Filled out from reference TRBV5-1 and TRBJ1-5, the complete variable domain reads KAGVTQTPRYLIKTRGQQVTLSCSPISGHRSVSWYQQTPGQGLQFLFEYFSETQRNKGNFPGRFSGRQFSNSRSEMNVSTLELGDSALYLCASSQDSLNQPQHFGDGTRLSIL.

The chain combines TRBV7-6 with TRBJ1-1; a weak D match, TRBD1 (6 bases). V lost 5 bases to trimming and J lost 0 bases, with 13 bases between them. This CDR3 region has 15 residues. Germline CDR1 and CDR2: SGHVS and FNYEAQ. The CDR3 coding sequence is TGTGCCAGCAGCATACAACAGGGCATGAACACTGAAGCTTTCTTT. This translates into CASSIQQGMNTEAFF.

With respect to this clone: The junction differs from germline at one of its ends, possibly a read error. The V gene is TRBV27, the J gene TRBJ2-3, with D possibly TRBD1 on 6 matching bases. CDR1 MNHEY and CDR2 SMNVEV come from the germline V gene (reference sequence). The CDR3 extends over 12 amino acids. The CDR3 nucleotides read TGTGCCAGCAGTCAAACAGGGTCCCTATTCGTTTTT. Translated, it gives CASSQTGSLFVF.

The gene calls are TRBV28 and TRBJ1-2, with D possibly being TRBD1 (5 bases). In germline, CDR1 is MDHEN, CDR2 SYDVKM. The length of the CDR3 is 12 residues. The V end was cut by 7 bases, the J end by 7 bases, with 13 bases between. This chain's CDR3 is CASIPGGGGYTF. The CDR3 DNA reads TGTGCCAGCATCCCCGGGGGTGGTGGCTACACCTTC.

CDR3 bases: TGTGCCTGGAGATCCCCGGGAGGTGGCTACACCTTC. Translated, it gives CAWRSPGGGYTF. V is TRBV30 and J is TRBJ1-2; D gene unclear. Deletions cut 3 bases from V and 7 bases from J, with 12 bases between. Per the germline V gene, CDR1 is GTSNPN and CDR2 is SVGIG (reference sequence). This CDR3 has 12 amino acids.

The chain has TRBV6-5 and TRBJ1-3; 7 bases agree with TRBD1. V lost 6 bases and J lost 1; bases outside the gene matches: 3. The germline V gene has CDR1 MNHEY and CDR2 SVGAGI. The CDR3 is made up of 14 amino acids. The CDR3 DNA follows: TGTGCCAGCAGCCGACAGGGTTCTGGAAACACCATATATTTT. Its protein product is CASSRQGSGNTIYF.

V and J are TRBV6-5 and TRBJ2-2, with 8 bases fitting TRBD2. CDR1 is MNHEY and CDR2 is SVGAGI in the germline V gene. The CDR3 consists of 14 residues. V was pared by 5 bases and J by 5 bases, with 4 bases of the junction left unmatched. CDR3 sequence (DNA): TGTGCCAGCAGTAGCGGGAGAGATACCGGGGAGCTGTTTTTT. This translates into CASSSGRDTGELFF.

The rearrangement joins TRBV25-1 to TRBJ2-5; 7 bases are a match to TRBD1. This CDR3 spans 15 amino acids. The junction had 10 bases not matched to a gene; V was cut back by 7 bases and J by 2 bases. Germline V gives CDR1 MGHDK, CDR2 SYGVNS. CDR3: CASTQGDTYQETQYF. The CDR3 DNA sequence: TGTGCCAGCACTCAGGGGGACACCTATCAAGAGACCCAGTACTTC.

This clone occurred a few times. V and J are TRBV5-4 and TRBJ2-1, with TRBD2 as a possible D gene (7 bases). The V gene lost 9 bases and the J gene lost 5 bases, with 15 bases spanning the gap. The CDR3 spans 13 residues. Germline V gene data show CDR1 as SGHNT and CDR2 as YYREEE (reference sequence). This CDR3 is CATERDNNNEQFF. CDR3 DNA: TGTGCCACCGAGCGGGACAATAACAATGAGCAGTTCTTC.

V is TRBV11-2 and J is TRBJ2-2, with D possibly being TRBD2 (6 bases). Trimming took off 5 bases at V and 9 bases at J, with 19 bases between the two ends. This CDR3 has 15 residues. Per the germline V gene, CDR1 is SGHAT and CDR2 is FQNNGV. CDR3 bases: TGTGCCAGCAGCCGAAGTGCCTGGGACTCGAGGGAGCTGTTTTTT. This encodes CASSRSAWDSRELFF.